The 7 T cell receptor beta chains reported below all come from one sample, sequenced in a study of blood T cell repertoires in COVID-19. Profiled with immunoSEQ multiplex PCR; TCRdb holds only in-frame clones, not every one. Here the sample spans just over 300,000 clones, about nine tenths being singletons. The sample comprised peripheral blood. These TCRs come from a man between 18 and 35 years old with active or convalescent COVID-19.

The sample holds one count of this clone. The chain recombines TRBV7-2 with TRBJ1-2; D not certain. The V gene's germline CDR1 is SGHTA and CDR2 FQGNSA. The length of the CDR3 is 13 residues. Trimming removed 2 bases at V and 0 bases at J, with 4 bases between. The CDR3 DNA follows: TGTGCCAGCAGCTTATTCTCTAACTATGGCTACACCTTC. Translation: CASSLFSNYGYTF.

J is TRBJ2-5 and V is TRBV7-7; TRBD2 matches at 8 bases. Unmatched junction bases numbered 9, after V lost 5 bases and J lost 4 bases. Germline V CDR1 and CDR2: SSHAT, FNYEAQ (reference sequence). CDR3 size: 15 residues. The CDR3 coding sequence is TGTGCCAGCAGCCCCAATACGGGGGGGGTAGAGACCCAGTACTTC. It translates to CASSPNTGGVETQYF.

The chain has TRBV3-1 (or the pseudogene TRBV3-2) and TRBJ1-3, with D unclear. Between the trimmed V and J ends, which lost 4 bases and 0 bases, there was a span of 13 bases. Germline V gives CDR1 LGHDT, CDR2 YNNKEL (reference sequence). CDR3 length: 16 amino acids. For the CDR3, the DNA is TGTGCCAGCAGCCCAGAAACGGTGAGCTCTGGAAACACCATATATTTT. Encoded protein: CASSPETVSSGNTIYF.

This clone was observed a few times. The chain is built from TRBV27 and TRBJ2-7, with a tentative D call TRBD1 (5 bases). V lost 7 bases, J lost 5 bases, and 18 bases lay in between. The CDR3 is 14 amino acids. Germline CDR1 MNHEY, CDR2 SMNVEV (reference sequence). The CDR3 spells CASTPTGPLNEQYF. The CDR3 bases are TGTGCCAGCACCCCAACAGGACCTCTGAACGAGCAGTACTTC.

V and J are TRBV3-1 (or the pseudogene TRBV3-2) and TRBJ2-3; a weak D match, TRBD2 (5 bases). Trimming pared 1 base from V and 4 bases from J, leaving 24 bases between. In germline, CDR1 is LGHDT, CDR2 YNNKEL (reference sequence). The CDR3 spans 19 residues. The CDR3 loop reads CASSQVPVPSGRAADTQYF. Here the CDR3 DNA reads TGTGCCAGCAGCCAAGTACCTGTTCCCAGCGGACGGGCCGCAGATACGCAGTATTTT.

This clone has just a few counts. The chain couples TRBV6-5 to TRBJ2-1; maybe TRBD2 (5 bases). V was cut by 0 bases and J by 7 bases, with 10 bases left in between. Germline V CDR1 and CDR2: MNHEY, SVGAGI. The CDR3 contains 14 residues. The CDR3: CASSYSGRGNEQFF. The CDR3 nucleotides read TGTGCCAGCAGTTACTCAGGCCGGGGTAATGAGCAGTTCTTC.

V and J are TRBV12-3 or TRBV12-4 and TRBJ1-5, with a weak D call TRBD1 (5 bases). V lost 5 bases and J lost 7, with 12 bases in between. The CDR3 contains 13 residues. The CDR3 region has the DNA TGTGCCAGCAGTACAGGTTTCGGACAGCCCCAGCATTTT. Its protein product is CASSTGFGQPQHF.